The 32 T cell receptor beta chains below come from one sample, sequenced in a study of shared clonotypes between healthy human individuals. Produced via immunoSEQ multiplex PCR; TCRdb's table is partial and in-frame only. In the table there are around 2.5 million clones, under 95% of which are singletons. Sample: naive CD4+ T cells from PBMCs. Subset in this sample: CD45RA+ positively selected. The receptor set was obtained from a man aged 18 to 30 in good health. Some clones in this sample may be carry-over from other donors' samples.

Turning to this clone: Other DNA sequences in this specimen translate into the identical CDR3. This chain joins TRBV18 and TRBJ2-1; 12 bases are a match to TRBD1. The germline V gene has CDR1 KGHSH and CDR2 LQKENI. The CDR3 is 16 residues long. After removal of 6 bases from V and 2 bases from J, the junction contained 5 bases not matched to a gene. This CDR3 reads CASSPGTGGTYNEQFF. For the CDR3, the DNA is TGTGCCAGCTCGCCAGGGACAGGGGGCACCTACAATGAGCAGTTCTTC.

This chain joins TRBV28 and TRBJ1-2; D might be TRBD1 (6 bases). Germline V gene lookup returns CDR1 MDHEN and CDR2 SYDVKM. V was clipped by 6 bases and J by 8 bases, with 16 bases between them. The CDR3 consists of 13 residues. The CDR3 is CASRRETGSGYTF. CDR3 bases: TGTGCCAGCAGGAGGGAAACAGGGAGCGGCTACACCTTC.

J is TRBJ1-4 and V is TRBV2; 8 bases fit TRBD1. The CDR3 has 15 residues. Trimming took 3 bases from V and 10 from J; bases not matched to a gene: 10. Germline lookup yields CDR1 SNHLY and CDR2 FYNNEI. CDR3 sequence reads: CASSEPTGAGGKLFF. The CDR3 region has the DNA TGTGCCAGCAGTGAGCCGACAGGGGCCGGGGGAAAACTGTTTTTT.

The chain combines TRBV6-6 with TRBJ2-7; D uncertain. In germline, CDR1 is MNHNY, CDR2 SVGAGI (reference sequence). Trimming took 2 bases from V and 5 from J, leaving 4 bases between them. This CDR3 is built from 11 residues. In DNA, the CDR3 is TGTGCCAGCAGTTACATCGACGAGCAGTACTTC. Translation: CASSYIDEQYF.

In its sample, this clone was seen once. V gene TRBV7-2 combines with J gene TRBJ2-5; TRBD1 matches at 10 bases. The CDR3 sequence is 16 residues long. CDR1 is SGHTA, CDR2 FQGNSA, per germline. V gave up 3 bases and J gave up 3 bases; unmatched junction bases: 7. This CDR3 reads CASSFPGQGKEETQYF. CDR3 bases: TGTGCCAGCAGCTTTCCGGGACAGGGGAAAGAAGAGACCCAGTACTTC.

The rearrangement uses TRBV6-6 and TRBJ2-5; D may be TRBD1 (5 bases). CDR1 is MNHNY, CDR2 SVGAGI, per germline (reference sequence). The length of the CDR3 is 15 residues. Deletions cut 6 bases from V and 4 bases from J, with 18 bases between. The CDR3 DNA reads as TGTGCCAGCAGCCCTTCACCAGGGTCCGGAGAGACCCAGTACTTC. It yields the protein CASSPSPGSGETQYF.

The CDR3 loop is CASSTGLAGGTGELFF. In nucleotides, the CDR3 is TGTGCCAGCAGTACGGGACTAGCGGGAGGGACCGGGGAGCTGTTTTTT. This sequence joins TRBV6-6 and TRBJ2-2, with 16 positions matching TRBD2. CDR1 and CDR2 (germline): MNHNY, SVGAGI (reference sequence). Unmatched junction bases numbered 2, after V lost 5 bases and J lost 5 bases. The CDR3 spans 16 residues.

The genes are TRBV18 and TRBJ2-5; D gene uncertain. V dropped 2 bases and J dropped 5 bases, with 12 bases sitting between them. In germline, CDR1 is KGHSH, CDR2 LQKENI. The CDR3 consists of 14 residues. For the CDR3, the DNA is TGTGCCAGCTCACCATCGGCTGGTCTGGAGACCCAGTACTTC. Translating gives CASSPSAGLETQYF. The complete variable domain, with remaining parts taken from reference TRBV18 and TRBJ2-5, reads NAGVMQNPRHLVRRRGQEARLRCSPMKGHSHVYWYRQLPEEGLKFMVYLQKENIIDESGMPKERFSAEFPKEGPSILRIQQVVRGDSAAYFCASSPSAGLETQYFGPGTRLLVL.

The V gene is TRBV29-1, the J gene TRBJ2-5; 10 nucleotides match TRBD1. TRBJ2-7 matches the DNA end more closely, so the J call is doubtful. The CDR3 is 14 amino acids. Per the germline V gene, CDR1 is SQVTM and CDR2 is ANQGSEA. In DNA form, the CDR3 reads TGCAGCGTGGATAACCGGGACAGGGGCTACGAGCAGTACTTC. Its translation: CSVDNRDRGYEQYF.

This chain uses TRBV13 with TRBJ2-1; 9 bases match TRBD2. The CDR3 runs to 15 residues. Germline trimming cut 5 bases from V and 8 bases from J; bases unmatched to any gene: 10. Germline lookup yields CDR1 PRHDT and CDR2 FYEKMQ (reference sequence). The CDR3 region is CASSGRGRAADEQFF. The CDR3 coding sequence is TGTGCCAGCAGCGGGCGCGGGAGGGCCGCGGATGAGCAGTTCTTC.

The chain uses TRBV7-9 and TRBJ2-3, with 7 bases identical to TRBD2. This CDR3 region has 17 residues. The J segment lost 2 bases and the V segment lost 3 bases, leaving 11 bases of the junction unmatched. Germline CDR1 SEHNR, CDR2 FQNEAQ (reference sequence). Written as DNA, the CDR3 is TGTGCCAGCAGCTTCGGACGGCGGGAGCGCCCCACAGATACGCAGTATTTT. This encodes CASSFGRRERPTDTQYF.

This clone has more than one count but fewer than ten. DNA for the CDR3: TGTGCCAGCAGCCGTTCATCCAGCGCTGAAGCTTTCTTT. This gives the protein CASSRSSSAEAFF. The chain recombines TRBV7-9 with TRBJ1-1, with D hard to call. The CDR3 is 13 residues long. V lost 5 bases, J lost 6 bases, and 13 bases lay in between. CDR1 is SEHNR, CDR2 FQNEAQ, per germline (reference sequence).

CDR3 coding DNA: TGCGCCAGCAGCGCAGAACCGCGGATCCAAGAGACCCAGTACTTC. Encoded protein: CASSAEPRIQETQYF. The chain is built from TRBV5-1 and TRBJ2-5; D remains unclear. Trimming removed 4 bases from V and 1 base from J, with 14 bases in between. This CDR3 has 15 residues. CDR1 is SGHRS, CDR2 YFSETQ, per germline.

The gene calls are TRBV30 and TRBJ2-7; no clear D gene. CDR1 is GTSNPN, CDR2 SVGIG, per germline (reference sequence). The CDR3 runs 14 residues. Trimming removed 0 bases from V and 0 bases from J, with 9 bases in between. CDR3 DNA sequence: TGTGCCTGGAGTGTAGTACCCCCCTCCTACGAGCAGTACTTC. Translated, it gives CAWSVVPPSYEQYF.

The chain couples TRBV4-2 to TRBJ2-7, with 12 nucleotides matching TRBD2. The V and J ends lost 3 bases and 6 bases, in that order; junction bases with no gene match: 12. The CDR3 covers 17 residues. Germline CDR1 reads LGHNA; CDR2 reads YNFKEQ. CDR3 DNA: TGTGCCAGCAGCCAGAACACGAGACTAGCGGGAGTGGGCGAGCAGTACTTC. As protein: CASSQNTRLAGVGEQYF.

The chain combines TRBV7-9 with TRBJ2-2; D tentatively fits TRBD1 or TRBD2 (6 bases each). Between the trimmed V and J ends, which lost 5 bases and 5 bases, there was a span of 12 bases. Looked up from germline, CDR1 is SEHNR and CDR2 is FQNEAQ (reference sequence). The CDR3 is 14 amino acids. CDR3 sequence: CASSLRGRTGELFF. The CDR3 coding sequence is TGTGCCAGCAGCCTACGGGGGCGGACCGGGGAGCTGTTTTTT.

The chain has TRBV5-5 and TRBJ1-2; D is perhaps TRBD1 (5 bases). The germline V gene has CDR1 SGHKS and CDR2 YYEKEE (reference sequence). There are 16 residues in the CDR3. V gave up 4 bases and J gave up 2 bases, with 18 bases separating them. The DNA of the CDR3 is TGTGCCAGCAGCCTCCCGGAGACAGCGCAAAACTATGGCTACACCTTC. Translating it yields CASSLPETAQNYGYTF. The variable domain in full, with the rest retrieved from reference TRBV5-5 and TRBJ1-2, is DAGVTQSPTHLIKTRGQQVTLRCSPISGHKSVSWYQQVLGQGPQFIFQYYEKEERGRGNFPDRFSARQFPNYSSELNVNALLLGDSALYLCASSLPETAQNYGYTFGSGTRLTVV.

The chain links TRBV6-5 to TRBJ2-1; D might be TRBD1 (6 bases). Trimming pared 6 bases from V and 9 bases from J, leaving 15 bases between. CDR1 and CDR2 (germline): MNHEY, SVGAGI. The CDR3 totals 13 residues. The CDR3 nucleotides read TGTGCCAGCAGGGGGGACAATCGGGGTGAGCAGTTCTTC. Its translation: CASRGDNRGEQFF.

This clone has a single count. The chain couples TRBV30 to TRBJ1-1, with no clear D. The CDR3 has 17 amino acids. Trimming removed 0 bases from V and 6 bases from J, with 23 bases in between. Germline CDR1 and CDR2: GTSNPN and SVGIG (reference sequence). CDR3 coding DNA: TGTGCCTGGAGTGTAAGGGCCCCGCATGGCATATTTGCTGAAGCTTTCTTT. Translating gives CAWSVRAPHGIFAEAFF.

The V and J genes are TRBV27 and TRBJ2-7, with D possibly TRBD2 on 6 matching bases. V was pared by 6 bases and J by 6 bases, with 18 bases between. The CDR3 is 14 residues long. Germline V gene sequence: CDR1 MNHEY, CDR2 SMNVEV (reference sequence). This chain's CDR3 is CASSVRGDVFEQYF. CDR3 nucleotide sequence: TGTGCCAGCAGCGTGCGGGGAGACGTTTTCGAGCAGTACTTC.

The chain is built from TRBV11-3 and TRBJ2-2, with D perhaps matching TRBD1 (7 bases). Germline CDR1 reads SGHNT; CDR2 reads YENEEA. The CDR3 extends over 16 amino acids. Trimming cost V 6 bases and J 2 bases, with 16 bases left between them. CDR3 DNA: TGTGCCAGCAGTCGTGGGGGGACAGTTAACACCGGGGAGCTGTTTTTT. The encoded protein is CASSRGGTVNTGELFF.

The chain joins TRBV5-8 to TRBJ2-3; TRBD2 might be the D (5 bases). The CDR3 runs to 15 residues. Germline V gene data show CDR1 as SGHTS and CDR2 as YDEGEE. V lost 4 bases, J lost 3 bases, and 15 bases lay in between. CDR3 sequence (DNA): TGTGCCAGCAGCGCATGGGCTAGCCGTACAGATACGCAGTATTTT. It yields the protein CASSAWASRTDTQYF.

This clone came up a few times. Other DNA sequences of this sample code for an identical CDR3. V and J are TRBV19 and TRBJ1-2, with D maybe TRBD1 (5 bases). Trimming pared 1 base from V and 2 bases from J, leaving 5 bases between. Germline loops: CDR1 LNHDA, CDR2 SQIVND (reference sequence). The CDR3 consists of 13 residues. The CDR3 is CASSIAGNYGYTF. CDR3 nucleotide sequence: TGTGCCAGTAGTATAGCAGGGAACTATGGCTACACCTTC. Full variable domain (outside the CDR3, taken from reference TRBV19 and TRBJ1-2): DGGITQSPKYLFRKEGQNVTLSCEQNLNHDAMYWYRQDPGQGLRLIYYSQIVNDFQKGDIAEGYSVSREKKESFPLTVTSAQKNPTAFYLCASSIAGNYGYTFGSGTRLTVV.

The CDR3 loop reads CSAPREGSSYNEQFF. In DNA, the CDR3 is TGCAGCGCCCCTCGAGAGGGAAGCTCCTACAATGAGCAGTTCTTC. The chain recombines TRBV29-1 with TRBJ2-1; the D gene is possibly TRBD2 (5 bases). V was pared by 7 bases and J by 0 bases, with 16 bases between. This CDR3 comprises 15 residues. CDR1 is SQVTM, CDR2 ANQGSEA, per germline.

The chain links TRBV19 to TRBJ1-2, with a weak D call TRBD1 (6 bases). Germline CDR1 is LNHDA and CDR2 is SQIVND (reference sequence). The ends were cut back, 5 bases at V and 2 bases at J, with 15 bases in the middle. The CDR3 loop spans 15 amino acids. CDR3 protein: CASSFGQLTNYGYTF. The CDR3 nucleotides are TGTGCCAGTAGTTTCGGACAGCTGACAAACTATGGCTACACCTTC.

This sequence joins TRBV2 and TRBJ1-2; no firm D call. V was cut by 4 bases and J by 1 base, with 4 bases left in between. This CDR3 has 12 residues. Germline CDR1 and CDR2: SNHLY and FYNNEI. Here the CDR3 reads CASSVVNYGYTF. As DNA, the CDR3 is TGTGCCAGCAGTGTGGTTAACTATGGCTACACCTTC.

The J gene is TRBJ2-2, the V gene TRBV19; D is ambiguous. V was pared by 1 base and J by 3 bases, with 12 bases between. Germline loops: CDR1 LNHDA, CDR2 SQIVND (reference sequence). The CDR3 is 16 residues long. The CDR3 sequence is CASSIGGPAYTGELFF. The CDR3 coding sequence is TGTGCCAGTAGTATAGGGGGTCCTGCTTACACCGGGGAGCTGTTTTTT.

The V call is TRBV6-6, the J call TRBJ1-4; tentative D call: TRBD1 (5 bases). The CDR3 sequence is 16 residues long. The germline V and J ends were trimmed by 8 bases and 0 bases, with 16 bases remaining between them. Germline CDR1 MNHNY, CDR2 SVGAGI (reference sequence). The CDR3, as DNA: TGTGCCAGCGCGCGAGACAGCCTCGCAACTAATGAAAAACTGTTTTTT. This gives the protein CASARDSLATNEKLFF.

This chain connects TRBV28 to TRBJ2-7; D gene ambiguous. Trimming pared 3 bases from V and 6 bases from J, leaving 12 bases between. The CDR3 loop spans 13 amino acids. Germline V lookup: CDR1 MDHEN, CDR2 SYDVKM. CDR3 nucleotide sequence: TGTGCCAGCAGTTTGCAGTATGGGTCCGAGCAGTACTTC. It is translated as CASSLQYGSEQYF.

To note about this clone: Different DNA sequences within this sample yield the same CDR3. The V gene is TRBV28, the J gene TRBJ1-3, with 9 bases that match TRBD1. With 4 bases clipped from V and 4 bases from J, the junction kept 5 bases outside the gene matches. Germline V gives CDR1 MDHEN, CDR2 SYDVKM. CDR3 length equals 15 residues. CDR3 coding DNA: TGTGCCAGCAGTTCACAGGGGGCCGGAGGAAACACCATATATTTT. Its protein is CASSSQGAGGNTIYF.

The chain has TRBV7-2 and TRBJ2-5; 10 bases align to TRBD1. Trimming at V came to 0 bases and at J to 5 bases, leaving 3 bases not matched to a gene. The CDR3 sequence is 15 residues long. The germline V gene encodes CDR1 SGHTA and CDR2 FQGNSA. CDR3 amino acids: CASSLAGTGDETQYF. The CDR3 DNA is TGTGCCAGCAGCTTAGCTGGGACAGGGGACGAGACCCAGTACTTC.

The chain couples TRBV18 to TRBJ2-3; tentatively, D is TRBD1 or TRBD2 (5 bases each). The ends were cut back, 0 bases at V and 6 bases at J, with 13 bases in the middle. This CDR3 spans 15 amino acids. CDR1 is KGHSH and CDR2 is LQKENI in the germline V gene. The CDR3: CASSPPQLWGDTQYF. CDR3 DNA: TGTGCCAGCTCACCACCCCAGTTGTGGGGGGATACGCAGTATTTT. Full variable domain (missing parts from reference TRBV18 and TRBJ2-3): NAGVMQNPRHLVRRRGQEARLRCSPMKGHSHVYWYRQLPEEGLKFMVYLQKENIIDESGMPKERFSAEFPKEGPSILRIQQVVRGDSAAYFCASSPPQLWGDTQYFGPGTRLTVL.